A selection of T cell receptor beta chains follows, all from one sample in a study of blood T cell repertoires in COVID-19. Sequencing was performed with immunoSEQ multiplex PCR; in TCRdb, only in-frame clones are kept and a portion is missing. This table has some 400,000 clones, roughly 86% appearing once. Sequencing was performed on peripheral blood. These receptors came from a woman in her sixties with COVID-19, enrolled during active disease. Each CDR3 is given with its conserved first and last residue. A D gene is named only where the DNA matches it firmly. Clone size is not always given. Where it is, it says once, few, many or a class for expanded clones.

CDR3nt	CDR3aa	abundance	d_gene	len	v_gene	j_gene
TGTGCCAGCAATCCGGGACAGGGTCTCAATGAGCAGTTCTTC	CASNPGQGLNEQFF	NA	TRBD1	14	TRBV7-9	TRBJ2-1
TGTGCCTGGAGTGCCGGGGGGGCTACAGATACGCAGTATTTT	CAWSAGGATDTQYF	NA	TRBD2	14	TRBV30	TRBJ2-3
TGTGCCAGCAGCAATCCAAGCGGGTTGGTCAACACTGAAGCTTTCTTT	CASSNPSGLVNTEAFF	NA	NA	16	TRBV5-6	TRBJ1-1
TGTGCCAGCAGCCATAGTCCGTTAGGCGGGGACAATGAGCAGTTCTTC	CASSHSPLGGDNEQFF	once	NA	16	TRBV11-1	TRBJ2-1
TGTGCCATCAAGAAGGGGGCGAATGAAGCTGAGCAGTTCTTC	CAIKKGANEAEQFF	few	TRBD1	14	TRBV10-3	TRBJ2-1
TGTGCCAGCAGCCCCCAGGGGGGATACGCTGGCTACACCTTC	CASSPQGGYAGYTF	NA	TRBD1	14	TRBV7-9	TRBJ1-2
TGCGCCAGCAGCTTGGCCTCGAACACCGGGGAGCTGTTTTTT	CASSLASNTGELFF	few	NA	14	TRBV5-1	TRBJ2-2
TGTGCCACCAGTGATTCGGTAGAAAGCTCCTACAATGAGCAGTTCTTC	CATSDSVESSYNEQFF	once	NA	16	TRBV24-1	TRBJ2-1
TGTGCCAGCAGCTTAGCCGGTACAGGGGGCGGCTACACCTTC	CASSLAGTGGGYTF	NA	TRBD1	14	TRBV7-9	TRBJ1-2
TGTGCCTGGTCCCCGATGAGCTCCTATAATTCACCCCTCCACTTT	CAWSPMSSYNSPLHF	NA	NA	15	TRBV30	TRBJ1-6
TGTGCCAGTAGTACTTCGGGACACCGTACCGGAGAAGCTTTCTTT	CASSTSGHRTGEAFF	few	NA	15	TRBV19	TRBJ1-1
TGCGCCAGCAGCCCGTGGGGGGTGACCGGGGGTAGCACAGATACGCAGTATTTT	CASSPWGVTGGSTDTQYF	NA	NA	18	TRBV5-1	TRBJ2-3
TGCGCCAGCAGACAGGGGGTCTCGGAGACCCAGTACTTC	CASRQGVSETQYF	few	TRBD1	13	TRBV5-1	TRBJ2-5
TGTGCCAGTAGTATTGGGGCAGGGCACAATCAGCCCCAGCATTTT	CASSIGAGHNQPQHF	NA	NA	15	TRBV19	TRBJ1-5
TGTGCCAGCAGTTATTACGGGGGTGGCTACACCTTC	CASSYYGGGYTF	NA	NA	12	TRBV6-5	TRBJ1-2
TGTGCCAGTTTAAGCGGGGGGATTGGGGCCAACGTCCTGACTTTC	CASLSGGIGANVLTF	once	TRBD2	15	TRBV19	TRBJ2-6
TGTGCCAGCAATAGGGGGCGAGATCAAGAGACCCAGTACTTC	CASNRGRDQETQYF	NA	TRBD1	14	TRBV5-6	TRBJ2-5
TGTGCCAGCAGTCTCAGGGGCAACTATGGCTACACCTTC	CASSLRGNYGYTF	once	NA	13	TRBV3-1/TRBV3-2	TRBJ1-2
TGTGCCAGCAATGGACAGGGCGGGAACCAGCCCCAGCATTTT	CASNGQGGNQPQHF	NA	TRBD1	14	TRBV2	TRBJ1-5
TGTGCCAGCACCCGGGGGACAGGGGATAATTCACCCCTCCACTTT	CASTRGTGDNSPLHF	NA	TRBD1	15	TRBV5-5	TRBJ1-6
TGTGCCAGCAGCCGCGGACAGGATGGAAACACCATATATTTT	CASSRGQDGNTIYF	NA	TRBD1	14	TRBV7-9	TRBJ1-3
TGTGCCAGCAGCTTAGAATGGGGCGAAGGGCAGTTCTTC	CASSLEWGEGQFF	NA	NA	13	TRBV11-3	TRBJ2-1
TGTGCCAGCAGCCCCCTGAGGAACTCCTACAATGAGCAGTTCTTC	CASSPLRNSYNEQFF	NA	NA	15	TRBV6-5	TRBJ2-1
TGTGCCATCAGTTCCCCGGGACAGGACTTCTATGGCTACACCTTC	CAISSPGQDFYGYTF	NA	TRBD1	15	TRBV10-3	TRBJ1-2
TGTGCCACCAGCAGACCAACGGCAGGGGAATACCAAGAGACCCAGTACTTC	CATSRPTAGEYQETQYF	NA	NA	17	TRBV15	TRBJ2-5
TGTGCCAGCTCACCCCAGGGAACTGAAGCTTTCTTT	CASSPQGTEAFF	NA	NA	12	TRBV18	TRBJ1-1
TGTGCCTGGAGTGGAGAGGGCGGGGCTATCTTT	CAWSGEGGAIF	NA	NA	11	TRBV30	TRBJ1-1